This T cell receptor beta chain appears in the sequencing data of a study of beta chain features in type 1 diabetes. Sorted CD4+ subsets: naive, central memory, regulatory, stem cell-like memory (CD45RO/CCR7/CD25/CD127/CD95/CD27 panel). This clone was seen a few times. The antigen is not known. Isolated RNA was reverse transcribed in full, so expressed TCRB transcripts were sequenced. Only in-frame clones appear in the TCRdb table, and some are missing; sequencing was by immunoSEQ multiplex PCR. The table lists about 270,000 clones, roughly an eighth of them singletons. Study-level points and caveats: A moderate, significant TCRB CDR3 shortening appeared in type 1 diabetes across four CD4+ subsets. Fewer insertions but more deletions were seen at VDJ junctions in type 1 diabetes patients. Compared to healthy donors, patients appeared to have naive, central memory and Treg TCRB repertoires that were more alike.

Trimming took 2 bases from V and 4 from J; bases not matched to a gene: 5. The CDR3 covers 15 residues. The germline V gene encodes CDR1 SGDLS and CDR2 YYNGEE. The chain employs TRBV9 and TRBJ1-5, with 8 bases fitting TRBD1. The sequenced material came from naive CD4+ T cells from blood. The origin of this receptor is a man aged 25-45 years with type 1 diabetes. In DNA form, the CDR3 reads TGTGCCAGCAGCGTCTCCGGGACAGGAAATCAGCCCCAGCATTTT. It encodes CASSVSGTGNQPQHF.